The rows below give T cell receptor beta chains drawn from one sample of a study of blood T cells in healthy people across ages. One entry per CDR3 protein results from TCRdb running MiXCR on the 5' RACE reads. Here the sample spans 700,000 to 850,000 distinct CDR3 sequences, under 40% being singletons. The sequencing sample was made of blood. Receptors originate from a man aged 18 to 29 in good health. Both conserved end residues are part of each CDR3. The D gene is left open where the match is weak. Rows may omit the clone size; those that give it use once, few, many or a size class.

d_gene	v_gene	abundance	j_gene	CDR3nt	CDR3aa
NA	TRBV20-1	NA	TRBJ1-3	TGCAGTGCCCTGGACGGGTATGGGTCTGGAACCACCATATATTTT	CSALDGYGSGTTIYF
TRBD2	TRBV20-1	many	TRBJ2-5	TGCAGTGCTAGTTCCCGGGGGGGCCAAGAGACCCAGTACTTC	CSASSRGGQETQYF
TRBD2	TRBV2	many	TRBJ2-3	TGTGCCAGCAGTGGGGAGACCGGGACTAGACCTACAGATACGCAGTATTTT	CASSGETGTRPTDTQYF
NA	TRBV9	few	TRBJ1-2	TGTGCCAGCAGCGAAAGGCAGTCCCCTTATGGCTACACCTTC	CASSERQSPYGYTF
NA	TRBV4-1	NA	TRBJ2-1	TGCGCCAGCAGCCGAGATAGCGGACAGTGGACGGACAATGAGCAGTTCTTC	CASSRDSGQWTDNEQFF
TRBD2	TRBV7-9	NA	TRBJ2-3	TGTGCCAGCAGCTCCTGGACTAGCGGGGACCATTGGGGCTCAGATACGCAGTATTTT	CASSSWTSGDHWGSDTQYF
NA	TRBV5-1	NA	TRBJ2-7	TGCGCCAGCAGCTTGTTGCAGGGGAATACCTACGAGCAGTACTTC	CASSLLQGNTYEQYF
NA	TRBV20-1	NA	TRBJ2-1	TGCAGTGCTCACGAGGGTGGGCAGGGAAACAATGAGCAGTTCTTC	CSAHEGGQGNNEQFF
NA	TRBV6-1	few	TRBJ1-1	TGTGCCAGCAATCGGGGGGGAGAGAACACTGAAGCTTTCTTT	CASNRGGENTEAFF
TRBD1	TRBV5-1	NA	TRBJ1-1	TGCGTCAGCAGCTCGGGACAGGGACCCACTGAAGCTTTCTTT	CVSSSGQGPTEAFF
NA	TRBV21-1	NA	TRBJ1-2	TGTGCCAGCAGCAAAGAGACCGCGGCAGGCACTACCCTGCGAAACTATGGCTACACCTTC	CASSKETAAGTTLRNYGYTF
TRBD2	TRBV10-3	NA	TRBJ2-5	TGTGCCATCAGCGGGACTAGCGGGGGAACCTATGAGCAGTACTTC	CAISGTSGGTYEQYF
NA	TRBV12-3/TRBV12-4	NA	TRBJ1-5	TGTGCCAGCAGTTTGGGGCAGGGCCGGGGTCAGCCCCAGCATTTT	CASSLGQGRGQPQHF
NA	TRBV29-1	NA	TRBJ2-1	TGCACCGCAAAAGGGGCCACATGCAATGAGCAGTTCTTC	CTAKGATCNEQFF
NA	TRBV29-1	NA	TRBJ2-4	TGCAGCGTTATCGGTGGAGAGCAGTACTTC	CSVIGGEQYF
TRBD1	TRBV28	NA	TRBJ1-1	TGTGCCAGCAGATCCGGGACAGATGGCACTGAAGCTTTCTTT	CASRSGTDGTEAFF